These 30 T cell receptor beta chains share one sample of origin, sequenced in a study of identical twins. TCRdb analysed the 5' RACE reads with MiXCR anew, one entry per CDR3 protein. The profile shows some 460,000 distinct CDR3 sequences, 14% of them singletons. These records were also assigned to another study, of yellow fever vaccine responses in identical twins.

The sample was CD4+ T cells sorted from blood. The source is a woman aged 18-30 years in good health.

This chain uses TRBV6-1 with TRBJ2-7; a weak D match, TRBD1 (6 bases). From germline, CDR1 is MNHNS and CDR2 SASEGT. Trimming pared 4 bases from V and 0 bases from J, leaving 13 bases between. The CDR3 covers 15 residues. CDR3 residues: CASSGQTGISYEQYF. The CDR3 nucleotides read TGTGCCAGCAGTGGGCAGACAGGTATCTCCTACGAGCAGTACTTC.

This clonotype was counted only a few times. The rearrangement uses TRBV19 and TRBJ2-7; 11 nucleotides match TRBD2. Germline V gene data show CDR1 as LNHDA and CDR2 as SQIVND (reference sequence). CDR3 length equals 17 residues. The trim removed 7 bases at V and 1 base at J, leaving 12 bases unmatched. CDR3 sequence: CASTPRGLADPSYEQYF. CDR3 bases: TGTGCCAGTACCCCCCGGGGACTAGCGGACCCTTCCTACGAGCAGTACTTC.

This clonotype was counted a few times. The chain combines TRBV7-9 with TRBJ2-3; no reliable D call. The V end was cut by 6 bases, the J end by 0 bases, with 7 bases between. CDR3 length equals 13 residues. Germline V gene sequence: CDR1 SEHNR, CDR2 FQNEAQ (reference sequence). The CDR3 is CASRKDSTDTQYF. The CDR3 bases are TGTGCCAGCAGGAAGGACAGCACAGATACGCAGTATTTT.

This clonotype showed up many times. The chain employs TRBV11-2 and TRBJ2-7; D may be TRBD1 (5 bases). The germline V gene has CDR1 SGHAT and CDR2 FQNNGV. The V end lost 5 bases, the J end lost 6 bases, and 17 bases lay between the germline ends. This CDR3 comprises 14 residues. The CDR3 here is CASSTSTVIGEQYF. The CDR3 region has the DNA TGTGCCAGCAGCACGTCGACAGTAATCGGCGAGCAGTACTTC.

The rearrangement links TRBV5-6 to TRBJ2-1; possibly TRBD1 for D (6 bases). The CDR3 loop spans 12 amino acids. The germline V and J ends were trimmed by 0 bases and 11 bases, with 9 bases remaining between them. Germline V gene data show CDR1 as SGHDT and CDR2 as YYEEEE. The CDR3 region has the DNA TGTGCCAGCAGCTTGGCCGGGACACAGCAGTTCTTC. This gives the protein CASSLAGTQQFF.

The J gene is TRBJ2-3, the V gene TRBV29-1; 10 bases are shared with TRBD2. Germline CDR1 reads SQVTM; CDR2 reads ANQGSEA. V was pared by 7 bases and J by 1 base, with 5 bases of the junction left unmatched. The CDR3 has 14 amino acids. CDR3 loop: CSAVAGGRTDTQYF. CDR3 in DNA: TGCAGCGCCGTAGCGGGAGGTCGCACAGATACGCAGTATTTT.

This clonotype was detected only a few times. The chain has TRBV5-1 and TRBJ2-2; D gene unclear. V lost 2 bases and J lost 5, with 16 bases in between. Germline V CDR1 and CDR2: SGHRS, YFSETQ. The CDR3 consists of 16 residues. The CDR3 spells CASSFAIVGNTGELFF. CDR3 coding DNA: TGCGCCAGCAGCTTCGCTATCGTAGGGAATACCGGGGAGCTGTTTTTT.

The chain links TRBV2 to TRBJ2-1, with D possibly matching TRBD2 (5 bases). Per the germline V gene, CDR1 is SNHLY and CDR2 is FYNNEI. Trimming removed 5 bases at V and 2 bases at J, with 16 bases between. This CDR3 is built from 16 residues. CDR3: CASSYNSATTYNEQFF. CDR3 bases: TGTGCCAGCAGTTATAATAGCGCCACAACCTACAATGAGCAGTTCTTC.

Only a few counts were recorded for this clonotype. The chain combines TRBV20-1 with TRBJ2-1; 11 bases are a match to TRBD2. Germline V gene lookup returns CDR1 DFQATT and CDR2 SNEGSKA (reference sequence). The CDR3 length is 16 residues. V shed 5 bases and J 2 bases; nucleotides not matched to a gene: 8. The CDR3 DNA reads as TGCAGTGCTGGTCATAGCGGGGGGGTGCCCTACAATGAGCAGTTCTTC. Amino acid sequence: CSAGHSGGVPYNEQFF.

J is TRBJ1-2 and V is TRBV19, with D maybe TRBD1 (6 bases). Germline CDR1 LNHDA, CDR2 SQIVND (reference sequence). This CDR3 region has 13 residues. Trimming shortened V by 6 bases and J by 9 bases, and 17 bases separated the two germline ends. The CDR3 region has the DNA TGTGCCAGTAGCGCCGGGGTCGGGGGCAGCTACACCTTC. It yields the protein CASSAGVGGSYTF. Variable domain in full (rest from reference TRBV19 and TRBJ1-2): DGGITQSPKYLFRKEGQNVTLSCEQNLNHDAMYWYRQDPGQGLRLIYYSQIVNDFQKGDIAEGYSVSREKKESFPLTVTSAQKNPTAFYLCASSAGVGGSYTFGSGTRLTVV.

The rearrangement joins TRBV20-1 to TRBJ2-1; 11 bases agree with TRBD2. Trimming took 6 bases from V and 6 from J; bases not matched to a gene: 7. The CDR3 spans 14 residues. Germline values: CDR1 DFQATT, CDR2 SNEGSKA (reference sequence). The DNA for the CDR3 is TGCAGTGCCCTCACTAGCGGGAGAATCAATGAGCAGTTCTTC. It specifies CSALTSGRINEQFF.

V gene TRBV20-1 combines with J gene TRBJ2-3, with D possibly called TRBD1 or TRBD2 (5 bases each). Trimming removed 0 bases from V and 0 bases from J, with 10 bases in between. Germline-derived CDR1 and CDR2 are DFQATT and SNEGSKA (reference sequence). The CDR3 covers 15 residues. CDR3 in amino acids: CSARDTGTSTDTQYF. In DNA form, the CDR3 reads TGCAGTGCTAGAGATACCGGGACCAGCACAGATACGCAGTATTTT.

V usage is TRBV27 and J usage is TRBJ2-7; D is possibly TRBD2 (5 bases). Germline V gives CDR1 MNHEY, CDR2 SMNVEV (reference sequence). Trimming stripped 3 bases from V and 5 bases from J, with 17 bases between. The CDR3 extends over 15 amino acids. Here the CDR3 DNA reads TGTGCCAGCAGTTTTGAATTTGGTCGGGGTGACGAGCAGTACTTC. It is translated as CASSFEFGRGDEQYF.

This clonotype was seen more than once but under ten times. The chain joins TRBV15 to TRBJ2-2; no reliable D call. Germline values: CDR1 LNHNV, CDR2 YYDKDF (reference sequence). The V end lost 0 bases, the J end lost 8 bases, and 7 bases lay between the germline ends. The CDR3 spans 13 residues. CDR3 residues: CATSRDTQGELFF. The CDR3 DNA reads TGTGCCACCAGCAGAGATACACAGGGGGAGCTGTTTTTT. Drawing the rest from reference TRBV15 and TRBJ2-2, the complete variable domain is DAMVIQNPRYQVTQFGKPVTLSCSQTLNHNVMYWYQQKSSQAPKLLFHYYDKDFNNEADTPDNFQSRRPNTSFCFLDIRSPGLGDTAMYLCATSRDTQGELFFGEGSRLTVL.

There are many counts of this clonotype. The CDR3 DNA reads as TGTGCCAGCAGCGGATTCGGACCGGCCCATCAGTACTTC. Residues: CASSGFGPAHQYF. The chain couples TRBV12-3 or TRBV12-4 to TRBJ2-4; D is unresolved. There are 13 residues in the CDR3. Trimming left V 6 bases short and J 12 bases short, with 18 bases between.

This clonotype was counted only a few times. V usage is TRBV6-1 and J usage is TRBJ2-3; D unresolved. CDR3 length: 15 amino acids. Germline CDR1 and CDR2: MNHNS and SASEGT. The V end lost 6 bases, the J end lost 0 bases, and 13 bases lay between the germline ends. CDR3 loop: CASSPAASSTDTQYF. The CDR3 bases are TGTGCCAGCAGCCCCGCCGCGAGTAGCACAGATACGCAGTATTTT.

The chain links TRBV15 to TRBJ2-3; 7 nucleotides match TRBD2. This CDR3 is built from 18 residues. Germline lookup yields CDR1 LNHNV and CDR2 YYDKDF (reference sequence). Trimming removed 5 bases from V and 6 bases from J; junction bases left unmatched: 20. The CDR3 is CATSGPGGGGINGDTQYF. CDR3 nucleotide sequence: TGTGCCACCAGCGGGCCTGGTGGGGGAGGGATCAATGGGGATACGCAGTATTTT.

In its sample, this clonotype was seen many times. CDR3 protein: CASSQEGLQQFF. The CDR3 DNA follows: TGTGCCAGCAGCCAAGAGGGGCTGCAACAGTTCTTC. J is TRBJ2-1 and V is TRBV3-1; weak D call: TRBD1 (5 bases). Germline V CDR1 and CDR2: LGHDT, YNNKEL (reference sequence). The germline V and J ends were trimmed by 0 bases and 13 bases, with 10 bases remaining between them. The CDR3 is 12 residues long.

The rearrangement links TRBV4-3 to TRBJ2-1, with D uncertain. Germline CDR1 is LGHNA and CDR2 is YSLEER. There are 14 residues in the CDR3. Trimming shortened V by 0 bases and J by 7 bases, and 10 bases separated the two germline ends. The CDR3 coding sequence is TGCGCCAGCAGCCAAGATACCAGGAATAATGAGCAGTTCTTC. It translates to CASSQDTRNNEQFF.

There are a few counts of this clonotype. For the CDR3, the DNA is TGTGCCAGCAGCTTAAGGGCGACAGGGGCCACAGATACGCAGTATTTT. Encoded protein: CASSLRATGATDTQYF. V gene TRBV7-6 combines with J gene TRBJ2-3, with 8 bases fitting TRBD1. J gave up 2 bases and V 2 bases, and 6 bases lay outside the gene matches. The CDR3 contains 16 residues. The germline CDR1 and CDR2 sequences are SGHVS and FNYEAQ.

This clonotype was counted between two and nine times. In DNA, the CDR3 is TGTGCCAGCAGCTTGGCCGGGACTACTCATGAGCAGTTCTTC. Encoded protein: CASSLAGTTHEQFF. The rearrangement joins TRBV5-4 to TRBJ2-1; TRBD2 aligns across 7 bases. This CDR3 comprises 14 residues. With V trimmed by 0 bases and J by 8 bases, 5 bases remained unmatched. Germline CDR1 and CDR2: SGHNT and YYREEE (reference sequence).

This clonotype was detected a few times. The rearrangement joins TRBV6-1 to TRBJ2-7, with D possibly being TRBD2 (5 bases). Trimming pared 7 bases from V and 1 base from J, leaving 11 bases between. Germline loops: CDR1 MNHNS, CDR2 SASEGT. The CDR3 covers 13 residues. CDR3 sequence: CASIVPGSYEQYF. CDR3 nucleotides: TGTGCCAGCATAGTCCCGGGGTCCTACGAGCAGTACTTC.

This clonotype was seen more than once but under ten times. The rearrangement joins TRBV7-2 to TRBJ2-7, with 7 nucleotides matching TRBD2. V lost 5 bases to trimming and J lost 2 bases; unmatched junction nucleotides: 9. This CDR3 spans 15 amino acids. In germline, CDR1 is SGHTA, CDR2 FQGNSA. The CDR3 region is CASSVGAGEPYEQYF. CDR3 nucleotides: TGTGCCAGCAGCGTAGGGGCGGGGGAACCCTACGAGCAGTACTTC.

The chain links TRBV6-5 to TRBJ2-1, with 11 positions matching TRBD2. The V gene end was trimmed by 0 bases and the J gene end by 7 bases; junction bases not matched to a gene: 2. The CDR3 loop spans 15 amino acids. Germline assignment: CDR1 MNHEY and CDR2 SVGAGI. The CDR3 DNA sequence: TGTGCCAGCAGTTACTCGGGACTAGCGGTAAATGAGCAGTTCTTC. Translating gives CASSYSGLAVNEQFF.

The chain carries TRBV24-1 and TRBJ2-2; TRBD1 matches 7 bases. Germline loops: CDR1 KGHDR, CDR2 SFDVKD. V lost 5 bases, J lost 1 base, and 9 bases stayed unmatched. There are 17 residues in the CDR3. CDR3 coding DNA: TGTGCCACCAGTGGCTCGACAGGGAGAATGAACACCGGGGAGCTGTTTTTT. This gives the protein CATSGSTGRMNTGELFF.

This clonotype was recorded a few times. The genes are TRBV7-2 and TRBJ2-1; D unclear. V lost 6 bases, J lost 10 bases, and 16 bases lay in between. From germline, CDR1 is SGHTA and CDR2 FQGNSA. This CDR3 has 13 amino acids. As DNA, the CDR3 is TGTGCCAGCAGTTTCAATGGGCAAACGGAGCAGTTCTTC. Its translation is CASSFNGQTEQFF.

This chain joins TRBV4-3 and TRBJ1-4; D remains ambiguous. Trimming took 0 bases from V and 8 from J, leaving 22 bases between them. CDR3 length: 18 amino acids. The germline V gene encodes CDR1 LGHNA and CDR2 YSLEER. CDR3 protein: CASSQDVLRAGDREKLFF. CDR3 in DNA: TGCGCCAGCAGCCAAGATGTATTGAGGGCTGGGGATCGAGAAAAACTGTTTTTT.

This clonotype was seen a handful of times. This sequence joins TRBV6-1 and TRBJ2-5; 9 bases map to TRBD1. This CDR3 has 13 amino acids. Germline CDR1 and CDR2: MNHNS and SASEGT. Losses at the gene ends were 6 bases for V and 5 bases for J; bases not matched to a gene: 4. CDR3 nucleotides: TGTGCCAGCAGAGGGACAGGGAAGGAGACCCAGTACTTC. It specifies CASRGTGKETQYF.

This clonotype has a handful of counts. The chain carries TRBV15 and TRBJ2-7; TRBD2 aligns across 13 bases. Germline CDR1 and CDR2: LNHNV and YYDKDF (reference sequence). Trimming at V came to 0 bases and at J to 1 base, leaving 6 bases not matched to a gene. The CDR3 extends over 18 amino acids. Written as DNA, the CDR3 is TGTGCCACCAGCAGAGACTCCTTGGGACTAGCGGGATCCTACGAGCAGTACTTC. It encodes CATSRDSLGLAGSYEQYF.

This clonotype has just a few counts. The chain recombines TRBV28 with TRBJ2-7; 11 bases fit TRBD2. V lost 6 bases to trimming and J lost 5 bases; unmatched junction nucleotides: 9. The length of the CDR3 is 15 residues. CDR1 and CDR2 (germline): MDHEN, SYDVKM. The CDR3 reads CASSAGTSGPNEQYF. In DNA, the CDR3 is TGTGCCAGCAGCGCCGGGACTAGCGGACCTAACGAGCAGTACTTC.